This T cell receptor beta chain is drawn from a study of blood T cell repertoires in COVID-19. Study at large: COVID-19 samples, acute and convalescent, were from the United States, Italy and Spain.

In the authors' workflow: It was from reference gene primer amplification that nucleated cell counts were estimated. Some clones are missing from TCRdb's copy, which holds only in-frame ones; the method was immunoSEQ multiplex PCR. V, J and clone size are taken as reported in that table, and D and trimming were inferred from the DNA itself. This table has 150,000 to 200,000 clones, about 93% appearing once. The ends were cut back, 6 bases at V and 0 bases at J, with 20 bases in the middle. CDR1 and CDR2 from the germline V gene are SGHVS and FQNEAQ. The CDR3 length is 17 residues. Sequencing was carried out using peripheral blood. The chain uses TRBV7-8 and TRBJ1-1; TRBD1 is a possible D gene (6 bases). This TCR was recovered from a man between 50 and 59 years old with acute or convalescent COVID-19. The CDR3 DNA follows: TGTGCCAGCAGTTTCCTGGGCAGGGGATCAATGAACACTGAAGCTTTCTTT. Translation gives CASSFLGRGSMNTEAFF.